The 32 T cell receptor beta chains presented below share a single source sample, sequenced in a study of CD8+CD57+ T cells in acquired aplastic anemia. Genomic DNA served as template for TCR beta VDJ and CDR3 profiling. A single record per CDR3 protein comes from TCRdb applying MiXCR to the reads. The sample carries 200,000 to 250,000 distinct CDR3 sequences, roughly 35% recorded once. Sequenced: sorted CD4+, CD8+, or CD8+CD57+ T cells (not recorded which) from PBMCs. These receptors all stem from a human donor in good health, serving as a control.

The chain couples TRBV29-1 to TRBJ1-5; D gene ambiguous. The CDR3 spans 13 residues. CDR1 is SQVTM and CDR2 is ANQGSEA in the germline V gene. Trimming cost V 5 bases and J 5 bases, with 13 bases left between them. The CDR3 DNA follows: TGCAGCGTTAAAGTTTCGGGGTATCAGCCCCAGCATTTT. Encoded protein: CSVKVSGYQPQHF.

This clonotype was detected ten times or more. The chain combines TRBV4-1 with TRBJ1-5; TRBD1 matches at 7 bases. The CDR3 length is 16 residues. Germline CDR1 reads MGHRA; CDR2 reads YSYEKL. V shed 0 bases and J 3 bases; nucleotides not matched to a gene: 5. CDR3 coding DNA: TGCGCCAGCAGCCAAGATCCGGGACAGCTCAATCAGCCCCAGCATTTT. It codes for CASSQDPGQLNQPQHF.

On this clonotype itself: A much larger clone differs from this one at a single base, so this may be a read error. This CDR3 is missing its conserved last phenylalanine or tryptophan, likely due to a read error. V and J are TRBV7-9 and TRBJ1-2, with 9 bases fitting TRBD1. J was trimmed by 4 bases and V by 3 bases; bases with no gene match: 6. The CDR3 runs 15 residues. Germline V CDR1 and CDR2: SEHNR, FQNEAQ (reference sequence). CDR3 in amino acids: CASSFDRGVTYGYTL. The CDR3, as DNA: TGTGCCAGCAGCTTTGACAGGGGGGTCACCTATGGCTACACCCTC.

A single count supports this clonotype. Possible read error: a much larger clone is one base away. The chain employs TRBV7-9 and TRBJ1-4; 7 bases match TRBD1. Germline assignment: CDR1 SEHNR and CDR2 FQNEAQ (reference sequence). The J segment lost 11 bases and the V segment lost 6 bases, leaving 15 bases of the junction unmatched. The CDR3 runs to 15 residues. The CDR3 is CASRHRDSLGDKLFF. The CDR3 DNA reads TGTGCCAGCAGACACCGGGACAGCCTAGGGGACAAACTGTTTTTT.

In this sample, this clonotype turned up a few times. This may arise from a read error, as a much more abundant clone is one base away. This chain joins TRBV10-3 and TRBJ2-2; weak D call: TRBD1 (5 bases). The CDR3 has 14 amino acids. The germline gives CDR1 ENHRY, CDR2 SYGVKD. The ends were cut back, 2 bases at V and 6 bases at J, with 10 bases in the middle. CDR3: CAISEGADAGELFF. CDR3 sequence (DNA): TGTGCCATCAGTGAGGGGGCGGACGCCGGGGAGCTGTTTTTT.

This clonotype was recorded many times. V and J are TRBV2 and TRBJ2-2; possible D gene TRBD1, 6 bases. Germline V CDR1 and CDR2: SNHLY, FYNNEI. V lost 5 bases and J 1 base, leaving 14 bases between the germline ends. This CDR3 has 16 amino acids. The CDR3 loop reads CASSRQVLKNTGELFF. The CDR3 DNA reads TGTGCCAGCAGTAGACAGGTCCTCAAGAACACCGGGGAGCTGTTTTTT.

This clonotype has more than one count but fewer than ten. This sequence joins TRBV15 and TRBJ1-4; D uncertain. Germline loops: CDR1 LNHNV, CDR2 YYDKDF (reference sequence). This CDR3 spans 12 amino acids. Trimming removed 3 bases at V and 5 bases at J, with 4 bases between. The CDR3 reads CATSRQNEKLFF. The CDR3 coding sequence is TGTGCCACCAGCAGGCAGAATGAAAAACTGTTTTTT.

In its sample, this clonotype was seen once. CDR3 loop: CASSDRLGEQYF. The CDR3 nucleotides read TGTGCCAGCAGCGACAGGTTGGGAGAACAGTACTTC. This chain links TRBV7-6 with TRBJ2-7, with D perhaps TRBD1 (6 bases). This CDR3 contains 12 residues. The germline V and J ends were trimmed by 5 bases and 10 bases, with 15 bases remaining between them. Germline CDR1 and CDR2: SGHVS and FNYEAQ. Combining the CDR3 with reference TRBV7-6 and TRBJ2-7 gives the whole variable domain GAGVSQSPRYKVTKRGQDVALRCDPISGHVSLYWYRQALGQGPEFLTYFNYEAQQDKSGLPNDRFSAERPEGSISTLTIQRTEQRDSAMYRCASSDRLGEQYFGPGTRLTVT.

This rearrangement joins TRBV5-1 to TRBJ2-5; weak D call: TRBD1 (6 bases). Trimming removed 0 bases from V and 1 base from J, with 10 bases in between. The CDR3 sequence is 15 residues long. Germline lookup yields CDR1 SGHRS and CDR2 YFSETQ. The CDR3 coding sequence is TGCGCCAGCAGCTTGGCCCAGGGGCCCCAAGAGACCCAGTACTTC. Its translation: CASSLAQGPQETQYF.

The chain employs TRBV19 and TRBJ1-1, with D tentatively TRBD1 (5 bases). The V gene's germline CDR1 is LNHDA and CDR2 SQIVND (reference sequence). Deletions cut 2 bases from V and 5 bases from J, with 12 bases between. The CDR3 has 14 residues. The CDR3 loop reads CASSITGGGTEAFF. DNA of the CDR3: TGTGCCAGTAGTATAACAGGCGGGGGGACTGAAGCTTTCTTT.

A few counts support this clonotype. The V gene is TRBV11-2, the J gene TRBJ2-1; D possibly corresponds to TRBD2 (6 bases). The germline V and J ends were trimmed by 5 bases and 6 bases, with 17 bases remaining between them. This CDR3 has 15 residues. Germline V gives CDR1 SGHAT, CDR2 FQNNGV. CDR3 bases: TGTGCCAGCAGCAGACCCTTGGGGAGGAGCAATGAGCAGTTCTTC. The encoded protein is CASSRPLGRSNEQFF.

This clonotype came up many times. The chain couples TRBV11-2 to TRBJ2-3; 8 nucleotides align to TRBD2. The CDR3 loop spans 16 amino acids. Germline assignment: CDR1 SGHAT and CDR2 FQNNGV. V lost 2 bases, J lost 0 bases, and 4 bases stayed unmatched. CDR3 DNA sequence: TGTGCCAGCAGCTTAATCCGGGGGGGAAGCACAGATACGCAGTATTTT. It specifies CASSLIRGGSTDTQYF. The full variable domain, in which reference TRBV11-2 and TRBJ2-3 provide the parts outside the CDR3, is EAGVAQSPRYKIIEKRQSVAFWCNPISGHATLYWYQQILGQGPKLLIQFQNNGVVDDSQLPKDRFSAERLKGVDSTLKIQPAKLEDSAVYLCASSLIRGGSTDTQYFGPGTRLTVL.

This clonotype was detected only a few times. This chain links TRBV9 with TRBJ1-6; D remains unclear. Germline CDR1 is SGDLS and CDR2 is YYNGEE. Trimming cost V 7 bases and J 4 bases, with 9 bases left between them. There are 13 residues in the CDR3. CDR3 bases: TGTGCCAGCCGACATGGGTATAATTCACCCCTCCACTTT. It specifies CASRHGYNSPLHF.

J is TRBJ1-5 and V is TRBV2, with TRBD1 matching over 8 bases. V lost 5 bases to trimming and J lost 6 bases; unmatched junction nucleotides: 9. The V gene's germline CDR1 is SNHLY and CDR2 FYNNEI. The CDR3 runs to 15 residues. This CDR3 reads CASSLQGGARQPQHF. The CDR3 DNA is TGTGCCAGCAGTTTACAGGGGGGGGCCCGTCAGCCCCAGCATTTT.

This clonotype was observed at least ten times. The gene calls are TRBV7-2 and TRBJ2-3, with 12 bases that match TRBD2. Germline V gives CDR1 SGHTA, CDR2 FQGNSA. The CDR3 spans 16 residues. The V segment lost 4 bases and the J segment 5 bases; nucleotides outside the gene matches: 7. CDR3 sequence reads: CASSSQLAGGRDTQYF. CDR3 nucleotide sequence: TGTGCCAGCAGCTCCCAACTAGCGGGGGGCAGAGATACGCAGTATTTT.

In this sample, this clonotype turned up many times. The CDR3, as DNA: TGTGCCACCAGTGATCCGGGACTAGGTCACAATGAGCAGTTCTTC. Translated: CATSDPGLGHNEQFF. The chain employs TRBV24-1 and TRBJ2-1; 8 bases match TRBD2. The germline V gene has CDR1 KGHDR and CDR2 SFDVKD. The CDR3 contains 15 residues. V dropped 3 bases and J dropped 5; count of bases not matched to a gene: 5.

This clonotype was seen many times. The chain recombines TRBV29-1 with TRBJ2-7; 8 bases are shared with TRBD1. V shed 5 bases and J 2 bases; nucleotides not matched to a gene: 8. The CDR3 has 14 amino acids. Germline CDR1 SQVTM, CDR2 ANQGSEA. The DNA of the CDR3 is TGCAGCGTTCAAGGACAGGGTCGAACCTACGAGCAGTACTTC. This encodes CSVQGQGRTYEQYF.

The CDR3 sequence: CASSPTGTVSNHGYTF. The CDR3 DNA is TGCGCCAGCAGCCCGACCGGGACCGTTAGCAATCATGGCTACACCTTC. The chain employs TRBV5-1 and TRBJ1-2, with D maybe TRBD1 (5 bases). V was trimmed by 4 bases and J by 6 bases, leaving 22 bases between them. CDR1 SGHRS and CDR2 YFSETQ come from the germline V gene. The CDR3 totals 16 residues.

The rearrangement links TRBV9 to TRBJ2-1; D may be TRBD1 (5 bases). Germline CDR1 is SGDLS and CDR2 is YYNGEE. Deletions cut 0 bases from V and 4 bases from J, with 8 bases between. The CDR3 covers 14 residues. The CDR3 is CASSVETVYNEQFF. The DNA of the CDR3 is TGTGCCAGCAGCGTAGAGACAGTATACAATGAGCAGTTCTTC.

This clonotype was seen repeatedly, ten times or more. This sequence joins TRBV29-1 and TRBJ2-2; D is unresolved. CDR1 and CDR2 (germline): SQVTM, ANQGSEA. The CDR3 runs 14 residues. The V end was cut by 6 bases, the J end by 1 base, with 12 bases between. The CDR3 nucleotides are TGCAGCGTCGCCCCGGATCTGAACACCGGGGAGCTGTTTTTT. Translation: CSVAPDLNTGELFF.

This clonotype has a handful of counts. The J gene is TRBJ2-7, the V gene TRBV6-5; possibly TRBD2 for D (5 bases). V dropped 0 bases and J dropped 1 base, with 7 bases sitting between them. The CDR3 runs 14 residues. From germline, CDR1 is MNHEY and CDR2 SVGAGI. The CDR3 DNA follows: TGTGCCAGCAGTTACTCGAGGGTGTCCTACGAGCAGTACTTC. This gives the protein CASSYSRVSYEQYF.

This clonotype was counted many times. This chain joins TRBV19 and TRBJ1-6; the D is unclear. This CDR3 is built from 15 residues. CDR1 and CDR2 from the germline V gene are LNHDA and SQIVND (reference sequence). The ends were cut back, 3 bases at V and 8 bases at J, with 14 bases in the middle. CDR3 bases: TGTGCCAGTAGTATCTCTACAGCCAAATATTCACCCCTCCACTTT. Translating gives CASSISTAKYSPLHF.

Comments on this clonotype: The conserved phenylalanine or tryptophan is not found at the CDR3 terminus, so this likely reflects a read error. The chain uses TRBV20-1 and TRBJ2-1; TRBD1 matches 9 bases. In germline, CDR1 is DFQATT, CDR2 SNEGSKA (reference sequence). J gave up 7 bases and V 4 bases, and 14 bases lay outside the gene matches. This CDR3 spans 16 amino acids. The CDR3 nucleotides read TGCAGTGCTACGCCGACAGGGGGAAGATCCAAAAATGAGCAGTTCCTC. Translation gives CSATPTGGRSKNEQFL.

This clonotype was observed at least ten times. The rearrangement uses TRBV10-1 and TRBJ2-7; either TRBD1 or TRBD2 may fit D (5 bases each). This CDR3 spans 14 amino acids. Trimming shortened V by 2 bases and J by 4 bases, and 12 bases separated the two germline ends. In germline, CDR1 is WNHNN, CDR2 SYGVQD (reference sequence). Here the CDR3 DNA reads TGCGCCAGCAGTGAGCGGGTGGGGGAATACGAGCAGTACTTC. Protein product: CASSERVGEYEQYF.

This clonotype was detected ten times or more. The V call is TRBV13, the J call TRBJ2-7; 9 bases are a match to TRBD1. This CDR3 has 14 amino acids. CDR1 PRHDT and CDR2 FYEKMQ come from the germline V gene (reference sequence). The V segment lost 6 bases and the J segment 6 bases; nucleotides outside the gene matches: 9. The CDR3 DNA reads TGTGCCAGCAGGCTCCGGGACAGGGTAGGCGAGCAGTACTTC. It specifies CASRLRDRVGEQYF. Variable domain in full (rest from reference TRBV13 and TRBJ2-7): AAGVIQSPRHLIKEKRETATLKCYPIPRHDTVYWYQQGPGQDPQFLISFYEKMQSDKGSIPDRFSAQQFSDYHSELNMSSLELGDSALYFCASRLRDRVGEQYFGPGTRLTVT.

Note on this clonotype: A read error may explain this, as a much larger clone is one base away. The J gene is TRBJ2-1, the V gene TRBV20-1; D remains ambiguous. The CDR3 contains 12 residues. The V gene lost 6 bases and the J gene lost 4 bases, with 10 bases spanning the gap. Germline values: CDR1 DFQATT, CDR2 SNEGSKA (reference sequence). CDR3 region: CSASHQYNEQFF. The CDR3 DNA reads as TGCAGTGCCTCACATCAGTACAATGAGCAGTTCTTC.

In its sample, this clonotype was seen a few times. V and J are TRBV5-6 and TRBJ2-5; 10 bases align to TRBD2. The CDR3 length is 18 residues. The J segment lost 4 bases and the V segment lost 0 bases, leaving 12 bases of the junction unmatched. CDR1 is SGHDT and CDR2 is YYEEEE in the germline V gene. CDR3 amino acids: CASSLVGGLAGAAETQYF. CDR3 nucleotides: TGTGCCAGCAGCTTGGTAGGTGGGCTAGCGGGAGCTGCAGAGACCCAGTACTTC.

The CDR3 DNA reads as TGTGCCAGCAGCCTAGTCGGGGCAGGGGGTTATGAGCAGTTCTTC. Encoded protein: CASSLVGAGGYEQFF. The chain employs TRBV11-2 and TRBJ2-1; 7 bases align to TRBD1. V lost 5 bases and J lost 8; bases outside the gene matches: 12. Germline V gene data show CDR1 as SGHAT and CDR2 as FQNNGV. The CDR3 spans 15 residues.

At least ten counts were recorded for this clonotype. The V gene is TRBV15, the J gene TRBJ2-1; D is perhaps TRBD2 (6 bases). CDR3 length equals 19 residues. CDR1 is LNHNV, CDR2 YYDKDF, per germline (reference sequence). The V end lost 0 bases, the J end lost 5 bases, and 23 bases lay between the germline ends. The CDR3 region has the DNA TGTGCCACCAGCAGAGATACCGGGACTGACGGGGGTCGCCACAATGAGCAGTTCTTC. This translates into CATSRDTGTDGGRHNEQFF. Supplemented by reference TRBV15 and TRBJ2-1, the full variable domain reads DAMVIQNPRYQVTQFGKPVTLSCSQTLNHNVMYWYQQKSSQAPKLLFHYYDKDFNNEADTPDNFQSRRPNTSFCFLDIRSPGLGDTAMYLCATSRDTGTDGGRHNEQFFGPGTRLTVL.

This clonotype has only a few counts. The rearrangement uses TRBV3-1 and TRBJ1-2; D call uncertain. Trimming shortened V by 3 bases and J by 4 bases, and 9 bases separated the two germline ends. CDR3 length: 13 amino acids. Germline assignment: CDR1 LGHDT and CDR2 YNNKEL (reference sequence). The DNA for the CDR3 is TGTGCCAGCAGCCATGGGTCCTCCTATGGCTACACCTTC. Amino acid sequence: CASSHGSSYGYTF. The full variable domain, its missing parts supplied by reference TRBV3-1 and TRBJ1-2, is DTAVSQTPKYLVTQMGNDKSIKCEQNLGHDTMYWYKQDSKKFLKIMFSYNNKELIINETVPNRFSPKSPDKAHLNLHINSLELGDSAVYFCASSHGSSYGYTFGSGTRLTVV.

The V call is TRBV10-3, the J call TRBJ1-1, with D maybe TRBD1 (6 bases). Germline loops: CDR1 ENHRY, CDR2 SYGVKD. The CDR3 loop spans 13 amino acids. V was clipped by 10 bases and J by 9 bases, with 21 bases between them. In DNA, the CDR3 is TGTGCCACCGTAAACTTTTACAGGGTTAAAGCTTTCTTT. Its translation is CATVNFYRVKAFF.

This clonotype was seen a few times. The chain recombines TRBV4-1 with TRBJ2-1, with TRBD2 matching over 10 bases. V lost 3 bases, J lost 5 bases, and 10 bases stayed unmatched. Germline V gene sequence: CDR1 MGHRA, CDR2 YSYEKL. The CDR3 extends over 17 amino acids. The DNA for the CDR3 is TGCGCCAGCAGCCACCCCGGCGGGCTAGCGGGGGACAATGAGCAGTTCTTC. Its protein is CASSHPGGLAGDNEQFF.